Listed below are T cell receptor beta chains from one sample, sequenced in a study of blood T cell repertoires in COVID-19. The method was immunoSEQ multiplex PCR; TCRdb's version includes in-frame clones alone and lacks a portion of them. Counted here are 220,000 or so clones, approximately 84% occurring once; the ten biggest clones make up 1.9%. Sequencing was done on a sample of peripheral blood. These receptors all come from a woman aged 80 or over with acute or convalescent COVID-19. The CDR3 runs from the conserved cysteine through the conserved F or W. The D gene is left open where the match is weak. Clone size, where shown, is once, few, many, or a class for clones that have expanded.

J | V | D | size | CDR3 | DNA
TRBJ2-7 | TRBV7-2 | TRBD1 | . | CASSPRWTGKGEQYF | TGTGCCAGCAGCCCACGGTGGACAGGGAAGGGCGAGCAGTACTTC
TRBJ1-1 | TRBV11-2 | TRBD1 | . | CASRVDRDVRNTEAFF | TGTGCCAGCAGGGTGGACAGGGACGTAAGGAACACTGAAGCTTTCTTT
TRBJ1-6 | TRBV15 | TRBD1 | . | CATSRGQGDPNSPLHF | TGTGCCACCAGCAGGGGACAGGGCGACCCGAATTCACCCCTCCACTTT
TRBJ1-1 | TRBV27 | . | . | CASRGSGYTEAFF | TGTGCCAGCAGAGGGAGTGGGTACACTGAAGCTTTCTTT
TRBJ1-1 | TRBV11-2 | . | . | CASSPMNTEAFF | TGTGCCAGCAGCCCTATGAACACTGAAGCTTTCTTT
TRBJ2-3 | TRBV3-1/TRBV3-2 | . | . | CASSPSAGPTDTQYF | TGTGCCAGCAGCCCTTCAGCAGGGCCCACAGATACGCAGTATTTT
TRBJ1-5 | TRBV3-1/TRBV3-2 | TRBD1 | . | CASSQRTGNQPQHF | TGTGCCAGCAGCCAAAGGACAGGGAATCAGCCCCAGCATTTT
TRBJ2-7 | TRBV4-3 | TRBD2 | . | CASSQDLISGRSYEQYF | TGCGCCAGCAGCCAAGATCTAATTAGCGGGAGGTCCTACGAGCAGTACTTC
TRBJ1-1 | TRBV5-1 | . | . | CASSGRPENTEAFF | TGCGCCAGCAGCGGGAGGCCGGAAAACACTGAAGCTTTCTTT
TRBJ1-2 | TRBV18 | TRBD1 | . | CASSPRETGQGYTF | TGTGCCAGCTCACCTCGGGAGACAGGGCAGGGCTACACCTTC
TRBJ2-7 | TRBV7-2 | TRBD1 | . | CASRQTGVSYEQYF | TGTGCCAGCCGCCAGACAGGGGTATCCTACGAGCAGTACTTC
TRBJ2-2 | TRBV11-2 | TRBD2 | . | CASSGRLAEVTGELFF | TGTGCCAGCAGCGGCCGACTAGCGGAGGTCACCGGGGAGCTGTTTTTT
TRBJ2-2 | TRBV9 | TRBD2 | . | CASSSGLAGGNTGELFF | TGTGCCAGCAGCTCCGGACTAGCGGGGGGGAACACCGGGGAGCTGTTTTTT
TRBJ1-1 | TRBV7-2 | . | . | CASSFGLQGKAFF | TGTGCCAGCAGTTTCGGCCTACAGGGAAAAGCTTTCTTT
TRBJ1-5 | TRBV18 | . | few | CASSPSRNQPQHF | TGTGCCAGCTCACCTTCGAGGAATCAGCCCCAGCATTTT
TRBJ2-2 | TRBV7-9 | TRBD2 | . | CASSSTSTSGGLNTGELFF | TGTGCCAGCAGCTCGACCTCCACTAGCGGGGGTCTTAACACCGGGGAGCTGTTTTTT
TRBJ1-1 | TRBV11-2 | . | few | CASSLVLTLNTEAFF | TGTGCCAGCAGCTTAGTTCTTACATTGAACACTGAAGCTTTCTTT
TRBJ1-1 | TRBV14 | TRBD1 | few | CASSIWRTGSPEAFF | TGTGCCAGCAGCATCTGGAGGACAGGGTCGCCTGAAGCTTTCTTT
TRBJ1-5 | TRBV10-3 | . | . | CAISERAGGYSNQPQHF | TGTGCCATCAGTGAACGGGCCGGGGGATATAGCAATCAGCCCCAGCATTTT
TRBJ1-6 | TRBV27 | . | few | CASSQDRITNSPLHF | TGTGCCAGCAGTCAAGACAGGATAACTAATTCACCCCTCCACTTT
TRBJ2-7 | TRBV19 | TRBD1 | . | CASSRWDRAGEQYF | TGTGCCAGTAGTCGGTGGGACAGGGCAGGCGAGCAGTACTTC
TRBJ2-2 | TRBV11-2 | . | . | CASSFTNTGELFF | TGTGCCAGCAGCTTCACGAACACCGGGGAGCTGTTTTTT
TRBJ2-7 | TRBV25-1 | TRBD1 | . | CASSDRVPGQVGAEQYF | TGTGCCAGCAGTGACAGGGTTCCGGGACAGGTAGGCGCCGAGCAGTACTTC
TRBJ2-4 | TRBV7-2 | . | . | CASSLRGIAKNIQYF | TGTGCCAGCAGCTTACGGGGGATAGCCAAAAACATTCAGTACTTC
TRBJ2-2 | TRBV9 | . | . | CASRPYSHTGELFF | TGTGCCAGCAGGCCGTACAGTCACACCGGGGAGCTGTTTTTT
TRBJ1-2 | TRBV28 | TRBD1 | . | CASSPRDSYGYTF | TGTGCCAGCAGCCCCCGGGACAGCTATGGCTACACCTTC
TRBJ1-1 | TRBV4-3 | TRBD1 | . | CASSPQGARNTEAFF | TGCGCCAGCAGCCCACAGGGGGCGAGGAACACTGAAGCTTTCTTT
TRBJ2-6 | TRBV5-1 | . | few | CASSANRAAGANVLTF | TGCGCCAGCAGCGCGAACAGGGCGGCTGGGGCCAACGTCCTGACTTTC
TRBJ1-2 | TRBV9 | . | . | CASSVGATGFSYGYTF | TGTGCCAGCAGCGTAGGGGCAACGGGGTTCAGCTATGGCTACACCTTC